A single sample is the source of the 17 T cell receptor beta chains below, sequenced in a study of blood T cell repertoires in COVID-19. The protocol was immunoSEQ multiplex PCR, while the TCRdb copy is restricted to in-frame clones and leaves out a portion. The data show about 400,000 clones, approximately 89% seen once. Sequenced: PBMCs or T cells enriched from blood (not recorded which). Every receptor here comes from a man aged 40-49 years in a cohort exposed to, infected with or recovered from COVID-19 (not recorded which).

The V and J genes are TRBV5-1 and TRBJ2-2; 8 bases match TRBD2. Germline CDR1 reads SGHRS; CDR2 reads YFSETQ. Trimming took 2 bases from V and 0 from J; bases not matched to a gene: 3. The CDR3 covers 16 residues. Here the CDR3 DNA reads TGCGCCAGCAGCTTTAGACTAGCGTCGAACACCGGGGAGCTGTTTTTT. Translation gives CASSFRLASNTGELFF.

The J gene is TRBJ2-1, the V gene TRBV15; D gene unclear. CDR1 is LNHNV, CDR2 YYDKDF, per germline (reference sequence). There are 12 residues in the CDR3. The V and J ends lost 3 bases and 6 bases respectively, with 6 bases between them. CDR3 protein: CATSRVGNEQFF. The CDR3 coding sequence is TGTGCCACCAGCAGGGTCGGCAATGAGCAGTTCTTC.

The CDR3 DNA reads TGTGCCAGCAGCTTAGGAACTAGCGGGAGGGCCGTTGCAGATACGCAGTATTTT. Translated: CASSLGTSGRAVADTQYF. The J gene is TRBJ2-3, the V gene TRBV7-9; TRBD2 matches at 13 bases. Germline values: CDR1 SEHNR, CDR2 FQNEAQ (reference sequence). The CDR3 contains 18 residues. Trimming cost V 1 base and J 4 bases; bases outside gene matches: 8.

The J gene is TRBJ2-6, the V gene TRBV15; 8 bases agree with TRBD1. V shed 5 bases and J 4 bases; nucleotides not matched to a gene: 4. Germline assignment: CDR1 LNHNV and CDR2 YYDKDF (reference sequence). This CDR3 is built from 15 residues. The chain's CDR3 is CATSQGALGANVLTF. The CDR3 nucleotides are TGTGCCACCAGCCAGGGGGCGCTAGGGGCCAACGTCCTGACTTTC.

This chain connects TRBV3-1 (or the pseudogene TRBV3-2) to TRBJ2-5; TRBD2 might be the D (6 bases). This CDR3 contains 15 residues. Trimming pared 3 bases from V and 4 bases from J, leaving 15 bases between. Germline V CDR1 and CDR2: LGHDT, YNNKEL (reference sequence). CDR3 residues: CASSQRREVAETQYF. CDR3 DNA: TGTGCCAGCAGCCAGAGAAGGGAGGTAGCAGAGACCCAGTACTTC.

The gene calls are TRBV5-8 and TRBJ2-1; 8 nucleotides line up with TRBD2. Germline CDR1 SGHTS, CDR2 YDEGEE. The CDR3 has 17 residues. Unmatched junction bases numbered 12, after V lost 4 bases and J lost 3 bases. The chain's CDR3 is CASSLNTGGRFYNEQFF. The DNA of the CDR3 is TGTGCCAGCAGCCTAAACACTGGCGGGAGGTTCTACAATGAGCAGTTCTTC.

This chain uses TRBV3-1 (or the pseudogene TRBV3-2) with TRBJ2-3, with 7 bases aligning to TRBD2. CDR3 size: 15 residues. Germline assignment: CDR1 LGHDT and CDR2 YNNKEL (reference sequence). After removal of 4 bases from V and 0 bases from J, the junction contained 4 bases not matched to a gene. CDR3 coding DNA: TGTGCCAGCAGCCGACTAGCCACTAGCACAGATACGCAGTATTTT. Its translation is CASSRLATSTDTQYF.

Only one count was recorded for this clone. The chain uses TRBV6-5 and TRBJ1-2, with a possible D match to TRBD1 (6 bases). CDR1 MNHEY and CDR2 SVGAGI come from the germline V gene. The V end lost 6 bases, the J end lost 7 bases, and 15 bases lay between the germline ends. The CDR3 is made up of 13 amino acids. The CDR3 loop reads CASRKAGEGGYTF. CDR3 sequence (DNA): TGTGCCAGCAGGAAGGCAGGGGAGGGTGGCTACACCTTC.

The chain links TRBV18 to TRBJ2-5, with D perhaps TRBD1 (6 bases). Trimming removed 2 bases from V and 6 bases from J, with 10 bases in between. This CDR3 has 13 amino acids. Germline assignment: CDR1 KGHSH and CDR2 LQKENI. The CDR3 coding sequence is TGTGCCAGCTCACCAGGACAGTGGAAGACCCAGTACTTC. This translates into CASSPGQWKTQYF.

This clone has a single count. V is TRBV19 and J is TRBJ1-2, with TRBD1 matching over 10 bases. Germline values: CDR1 LNHDA, CDR2 SQIVND (reference sequence). There are 15 residues in the CDR3. The V gene end was trimmed by 5 bases and the J gene end by 6 bases; junction bases not matched to a gene: 9. CDR3 DNA: TGTGCCAGTAGTTGGGAAGGGGACAGGGGCAATGGCTACACCTTC. Its translation: CASSWEGDRGNGYTF.

The genes are TRBV3-1 (or the pseudogene TRBV3-2) and TRBJ1-2, with no clear D. The germline V and J ends were trimmed by 2 bases and 2 bases, with 15 bases remaining between them. Germline values: CDR1 LGHDT, CDR2 YNNKEL (reference sequence). This CDR3 comprises 16 residues. This chain's CDR3 is CASSQPGSGGNYGYTF. Here the CDR3 DNA reads TGTGCCAGCAGCCAACCCGGTTCGGGAGGGAACTATGGCTACACCTTC.

This clone showed up just once. The chain is built from TRBV27 and TRBJ1-1, with 8 bases identical to TRBD1. Germline V CDR1 and CDR2: MNHEY, SMNVEV (reference sequence). The CDR3 extends over 14 amino acids. With 6 bases clipped from V and 3 bases from J, the junction kept 6 bases outside the gene matches. The CDR3 is CASRRQGRDTEAFF. CDR3 sequence (DNA): TGTGCCAGCAGAAGACAGGGGAGGGACACTGAAGCTTTCTTT.

The chain carries TRBV6-5 and TRBJ2-7; 10 bases are a match to TRBD1. Per the germline V gene, CDR1 is MNHEY and CDR2 is SVGAGI. J gave up 4 bases and V 5 bases, and 8 bases lay outside the gene matches. CDR3 length: 15 amino acids. The CDR3 reads CASSPGDRGRYEQYF. Here the CDR3 DNA reads TGTGCCAGCAGTCCAGGGGACAGGGGAAGGTACGAGCAGTACTTC.

The chain combines TRBV7-6 with TRBJ2-2, with 11 bases fitting TRBD2. Germline CDR1 SGHVS, CDR2 FNYEAQ. J was trimmed by 5 bases and V by 5 bases; bases with no gene match: 7. The CDR3 has 16 amino acids. Here the CDR3 reads CASSARTSGSTGELFF. CDR3 sequence (DNA): TGTGCCAGCAGCGCACGAACTAGCGGGAGTACCGGGGAGCTGTTTTTT.

This clone has a handful of counts. This same CDR3 is encoded by further DNA sequences in the sample. The genes are TRBV28 and TRBJ1-6, with unresolved D. Germline assignment: CDR1 MDHEN and CDR2 SYDVKM. The CDR3 covers 15 residues. V was cut by 10 bases and J by 0 bases, with 13 bases left in between. CDR3 sequence (DNA): TGTGCCACAAGGACGGGAAGCTCCTATAATTCACCCCTCCACTTT. Its protein is CATRTGSSYNSPLHF.

This clone was detected only once. The J gene is TRBJ2-1, the V gene TRBV5-1; D is uncertain. The germline gives CDR1 SGHRS, CDR2 YFSETQ. V shed 5 bases and J shed 4 bases, with 16 bases lying between them. This CDR3 spans 15 amino acids. The DNA for the CDR3 is TGCGCCAGCAGTCTTATGGTTGGGCAGTACAATGAGCAGTTCTTC. It encodes CASSLMVGQYNEQFF.

This clone has a count of ten or more. In DNA form, the CDR3 reads TGTGCCAGCAGCTTTTGGCGGGAGAGCTCCTACGAGCAGTACTTC. Protein product: CASSFWRESSYEQYF. This chain connects TRBV7-9 to TRBJ2-7, with 7 bases that match TRBD2. The trim removed 3 bases at V and 0 bases at J, leaving 5 bases unmatched. Germline V gene data show CDR1 as SEHNR and CDR2 as FQNEAQ (reference sequence). CDR3 length: 15 amino acids. Looking up the rest from reference TRBV7-9 and TRBJ2-7 gives the full variable domain: DTGVSQNPRHKITKRGQNVTFRCDPISEHNRLYWYRQTLGQGPEFLTYFQNEAQLEKSRLLSDRFSAERPKGSFSTLEIQRTEQGDSAMYLCASSFWRESSYEQYFGPGTRLTVT.